What follows describes a single TCR beta chain. These data belong to a study of blood T cell repertoires in COVID-19. Background on the study: Samples came from the United States, Italy and Spain, spanning acute and convalescent COVID-19. PBMCs, B-cell-depleted T cells, or T cells provided the cDNA or gDNA that made up the material.

Original processing notes: The authors estimated nucleated cell counts from reference gene primer amplification. Profiling relied on immunoSEQ multiplex PCR, and the TCRdb table lists in-frame clones only, not all of them. The V and J calls and clone size come from that table; D and trimming were worked out from the DNA. The sample lists 80,000 to 100,000 clones; approximately 80% were seen once. This TCR was sampled from a woman between 65 and 79 years old with acute or convalescent COVID-19. The sequenced sample was peripheral blood.

CDR3 nucleotides: TGTGCCAGCAGCCTACGTGGGGGGAGAGGTTTCTTCAACACTGAAGCTTTCTTT. It translates to CASSLRGGRGFFNTEAFF. This chain links TRBV7-3 with TRBJ1-1, with TRBD1 as a possible D gene (5 bases). The CDR3 consists of 18 residues. Trimming removed 5 bases from V and 2 bases from J, with 24 bases in between. Germline CDR1 and CDR2: SGHTA and FQGTGA.